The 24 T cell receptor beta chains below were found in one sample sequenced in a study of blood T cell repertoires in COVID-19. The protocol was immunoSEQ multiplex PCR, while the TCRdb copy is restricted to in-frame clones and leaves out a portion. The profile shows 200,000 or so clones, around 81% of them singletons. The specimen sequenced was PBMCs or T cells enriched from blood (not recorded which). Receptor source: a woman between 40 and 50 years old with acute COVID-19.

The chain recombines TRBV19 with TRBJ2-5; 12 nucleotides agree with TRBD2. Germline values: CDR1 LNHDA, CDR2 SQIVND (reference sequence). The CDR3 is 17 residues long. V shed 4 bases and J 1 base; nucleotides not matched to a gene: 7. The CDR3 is CASSTPGLAGLQETQYF. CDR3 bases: TGTGCCAGTAGTACCCCTGGACTAGCGGGGCTCCAAGAGACCCAGTACTTC.

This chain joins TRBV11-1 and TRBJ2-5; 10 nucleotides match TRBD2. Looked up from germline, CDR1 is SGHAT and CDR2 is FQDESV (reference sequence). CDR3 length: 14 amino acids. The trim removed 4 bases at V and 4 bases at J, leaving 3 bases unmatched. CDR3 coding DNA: TGTGCCAGCAGCTCTAGACTAGCGGGAGAGACCCAGTACTTC. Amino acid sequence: CASSSRLAGETQYF.

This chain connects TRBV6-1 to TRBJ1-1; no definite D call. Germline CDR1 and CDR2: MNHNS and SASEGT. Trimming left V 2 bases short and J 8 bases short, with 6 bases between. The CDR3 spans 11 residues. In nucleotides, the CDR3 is TGTGCCAGCAGTGAATGGCGGGAAGCTTTCTTT. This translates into CASSEWREAFF.

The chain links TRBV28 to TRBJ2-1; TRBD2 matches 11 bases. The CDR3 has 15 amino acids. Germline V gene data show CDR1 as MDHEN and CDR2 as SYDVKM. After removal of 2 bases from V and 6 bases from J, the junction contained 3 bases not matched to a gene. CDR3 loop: CASSLTLAGGNEQFF. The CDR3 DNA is TGTGCCAGCAGTTTAACGCTAGCGGGGGGCAATGAGCAGTTCTTC.

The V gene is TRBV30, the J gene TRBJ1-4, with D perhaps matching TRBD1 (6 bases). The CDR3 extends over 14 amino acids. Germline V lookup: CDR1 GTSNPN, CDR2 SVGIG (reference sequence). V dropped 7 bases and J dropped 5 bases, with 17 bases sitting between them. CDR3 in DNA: TGTGCCTACTCAGCAGGGGTCGTGAATGAAAAACTGTTTTTT. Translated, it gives CAYSAGVVNEKLFF.

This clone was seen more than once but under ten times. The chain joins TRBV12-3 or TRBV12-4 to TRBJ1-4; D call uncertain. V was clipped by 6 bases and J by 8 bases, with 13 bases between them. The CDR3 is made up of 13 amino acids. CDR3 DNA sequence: TGTGCCAGCAGCGCCCAAAACGGGGAAAAACTGTTTTTT. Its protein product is CASSAQNGEKLFF.

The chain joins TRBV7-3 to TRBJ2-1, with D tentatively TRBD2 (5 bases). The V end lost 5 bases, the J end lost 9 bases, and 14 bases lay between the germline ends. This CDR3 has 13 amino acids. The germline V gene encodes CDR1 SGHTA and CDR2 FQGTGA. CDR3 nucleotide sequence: TGTGCCAGCAGCAACGGGATCCCCGGTGAGCAGTTCTTC. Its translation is CASSNGIPGEQFF.

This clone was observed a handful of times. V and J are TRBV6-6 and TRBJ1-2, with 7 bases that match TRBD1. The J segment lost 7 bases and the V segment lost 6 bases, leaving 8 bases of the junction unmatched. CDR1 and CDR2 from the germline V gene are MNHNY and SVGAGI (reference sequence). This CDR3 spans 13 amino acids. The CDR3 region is CASRTGAEGGYTF. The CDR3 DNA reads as TGTGCCAGCAGAACAGGGGCGGAGGGTGGCTACACCTTC.

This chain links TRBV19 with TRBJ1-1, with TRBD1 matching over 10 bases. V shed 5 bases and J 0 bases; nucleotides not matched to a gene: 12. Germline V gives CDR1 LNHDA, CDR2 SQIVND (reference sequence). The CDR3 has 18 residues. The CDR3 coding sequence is TGTGCCAGTAGTTCCTATACTGACAGGGGGCTGCTGAACACTGAAGCTTTCTTT. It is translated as CASSSYTDRGLLNTEAFF.

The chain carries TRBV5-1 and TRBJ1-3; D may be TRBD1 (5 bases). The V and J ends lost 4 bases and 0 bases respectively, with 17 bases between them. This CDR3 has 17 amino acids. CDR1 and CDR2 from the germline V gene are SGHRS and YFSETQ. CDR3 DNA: TGCGCCAGCAGCCCTGGGGGGGGTTTGAGCTCTGGAAACACCATATATTTT. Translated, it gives CASSPGGGLSSGNTIYF.

This CDR3 is CASSTQGLGEKLFF. The CDR3 bases are TGTGCCAGCAGCACACAGGGATTGGGTGAAAAACTGTTTTTT. V is TRBV5-4 and J is TRBJ1-4, with a possible D match to TRBD1 (6 bases). The CDR3 totals 14 residues. The germline V and J ends were trimmed by 4 bases and 7 bases, with 14 bases remaining between them. CDR1 is SGHNT and CDR2 is YYREEE in the germline V gene (reference sequence).

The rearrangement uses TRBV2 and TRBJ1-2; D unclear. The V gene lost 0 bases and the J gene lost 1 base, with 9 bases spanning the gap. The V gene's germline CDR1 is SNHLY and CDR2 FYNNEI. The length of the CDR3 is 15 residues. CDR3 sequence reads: CASSEAERLNYGYTF. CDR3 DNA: TGTGCCAGCAGTGAAGCGGAGCGCCTTAACTATGGCTACACCTTC. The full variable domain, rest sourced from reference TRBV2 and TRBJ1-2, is EPEVTQTPSHQVTQMGQEVILRCVPISNHLYFYWYRQILGQKVEFLVSFYNNEISEKSEIFDDQFSVERPDGSNFTLKIRSTKLEDSAMYFCASSEAERLNYGYTFGSGTRLTVV.

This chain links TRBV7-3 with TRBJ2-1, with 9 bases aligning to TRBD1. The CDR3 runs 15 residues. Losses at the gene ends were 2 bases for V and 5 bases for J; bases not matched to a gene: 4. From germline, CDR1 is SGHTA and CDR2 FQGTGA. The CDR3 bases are TGTGCCAGCAGCTTAGCACAGGGGGCGCACAATGAGCAGTTCTTC. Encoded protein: CASSLAQGAHNEQFF.

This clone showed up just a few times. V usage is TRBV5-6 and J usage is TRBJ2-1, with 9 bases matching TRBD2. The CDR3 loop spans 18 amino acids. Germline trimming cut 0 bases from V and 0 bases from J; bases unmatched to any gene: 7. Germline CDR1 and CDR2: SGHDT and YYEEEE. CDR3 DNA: TGTGCCAGCAGCTTGGTCACTAGCGGGTACAGCTCCTACAATGAGCAGTTCTTC. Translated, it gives CASSLVTSGYSSYNEQFF.

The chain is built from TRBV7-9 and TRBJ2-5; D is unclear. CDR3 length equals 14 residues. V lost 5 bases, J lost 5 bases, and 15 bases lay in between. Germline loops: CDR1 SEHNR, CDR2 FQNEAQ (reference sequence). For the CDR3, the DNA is TGTGCCAGCAGCCCTGGTCGTCCACAGGAGACCCAGTACTTC. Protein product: CASSPGRPQETQYF.

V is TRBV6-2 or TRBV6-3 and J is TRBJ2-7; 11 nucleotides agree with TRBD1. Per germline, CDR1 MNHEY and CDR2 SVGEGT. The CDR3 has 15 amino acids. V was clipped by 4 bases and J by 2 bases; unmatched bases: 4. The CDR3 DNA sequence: TGTGCCAGCAGTTTTGGACAGGGGGCTACCTACGAGCAGTACTTC. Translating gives CASSFGQGATYEQYF.

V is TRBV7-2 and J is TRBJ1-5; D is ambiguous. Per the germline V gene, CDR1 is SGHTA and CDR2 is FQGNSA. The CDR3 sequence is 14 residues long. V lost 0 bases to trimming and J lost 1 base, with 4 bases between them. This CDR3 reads CASSLARSNQPQHF. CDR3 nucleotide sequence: TGTGCCAGCAGCTTAGCCAGAAGCAATCAGCCCCAGCATTTT. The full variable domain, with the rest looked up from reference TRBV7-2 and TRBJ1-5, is GAGVSQSPSNKVTEKGKDVELRCDPISGHTALYWYRQSLGQGLEFLIYFQGNSAPDKSGLPSDRFSAERTGGSVSTLTIQRTQQEDSAVYLCASSLARSNQPQHFGDGTRLSIL.

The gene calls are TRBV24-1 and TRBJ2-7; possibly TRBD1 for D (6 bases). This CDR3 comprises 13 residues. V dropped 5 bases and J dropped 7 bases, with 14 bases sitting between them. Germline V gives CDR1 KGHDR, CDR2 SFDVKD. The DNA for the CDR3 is TGTGCCACCAGTGGCCCCAGGGGTCGAGAGCAGTACTTC. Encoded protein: CATSGPRGREQYF.

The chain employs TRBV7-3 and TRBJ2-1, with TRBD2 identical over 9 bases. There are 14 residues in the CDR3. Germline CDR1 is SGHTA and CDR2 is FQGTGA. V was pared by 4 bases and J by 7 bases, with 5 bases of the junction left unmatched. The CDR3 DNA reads TGTGCCAGCAGCTCGAGGACTAGCGATAATGAGCAGTTCTTC. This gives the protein CASSSRTSDNEQFF.

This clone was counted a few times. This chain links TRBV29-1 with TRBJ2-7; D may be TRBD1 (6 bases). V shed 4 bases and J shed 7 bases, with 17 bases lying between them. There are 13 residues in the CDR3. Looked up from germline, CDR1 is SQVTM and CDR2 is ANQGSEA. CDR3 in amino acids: CSVAGVNYVEQYF. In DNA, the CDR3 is TGCAGCGTTGCAGGGGTAAACTACGTGGAGCAGTACTTC.

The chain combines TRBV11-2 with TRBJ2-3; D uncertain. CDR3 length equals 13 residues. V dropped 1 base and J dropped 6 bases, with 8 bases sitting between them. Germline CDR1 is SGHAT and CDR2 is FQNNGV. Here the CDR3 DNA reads TGTGCCAGCAGCTTAGGGAGTTCGGATACGCAGTATTTT. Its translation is CASSLGSSDTQYF.

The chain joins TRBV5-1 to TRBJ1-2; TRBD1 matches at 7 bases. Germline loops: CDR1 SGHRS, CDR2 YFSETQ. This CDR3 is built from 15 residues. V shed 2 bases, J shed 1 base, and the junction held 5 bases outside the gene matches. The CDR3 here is CASSFGAGGNYGYTF. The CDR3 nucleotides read TGCGCCAGCAGCTTCGGGGCAGGGGGTAACTATGGCTACACCTTC. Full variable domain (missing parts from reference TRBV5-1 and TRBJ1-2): KAGVTQTPRYLIKTRGQQVTLSCSPISGHRSVSWYQQTPGQGLQFLFEYFSETQRNKGNFPGRFSGRQFSNSRSEMNVSTLELGDSALYLCASSFGAGGNYGYTFGSGTRLTVV.

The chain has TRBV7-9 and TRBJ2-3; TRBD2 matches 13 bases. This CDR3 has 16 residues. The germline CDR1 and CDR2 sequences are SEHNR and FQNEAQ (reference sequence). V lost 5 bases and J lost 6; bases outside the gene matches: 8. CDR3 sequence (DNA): TGTGCCAGCAGCACCCGGACTAGCGGGGGTTATGATACGCAGTATTTT. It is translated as CASSTRTSGGYDTQYF.

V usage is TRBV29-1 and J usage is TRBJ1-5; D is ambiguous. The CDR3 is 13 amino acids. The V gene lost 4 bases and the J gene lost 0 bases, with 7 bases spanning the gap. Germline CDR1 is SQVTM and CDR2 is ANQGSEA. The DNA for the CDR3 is TGCAGCGTTGGGGAGTATAGCAATCAGCCCCAGCATTTT. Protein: CSVGEYSNQPQHF.